A single sample is the source of the 2 T cell receptor beta chains below, sequenced in a study of T-cell memory formation after mild COVID-19. One entry per CDR3 protein, called by TCRdb with MiXCR from the 5' RACE reads. The data show hundreds of thousands of distinct CDR3 sequences, more than 15% seen once. Sequences were obtained from PBMCs or a T cell subset sorted from them (not recorded which). The source is an adult woman who had mild COVID-19 (a few samples of this study predate the infection). Cell type and time point are not known.

The chain uses TRBV5-1 and TRBJ1-2, with D unresolved. Germline lookup yields CDR1 SGHRS and CDR2 YFSETQ. V lost 0 bases and J lost 0, with 9 bases in between. The CDR3 is 15 amino acids. CDR3 residues: CASSLGSRANYGYTF. The CDR3 region has the DNA TGCGCCAGCAGCTTGGGAAGCAGAGCTAACTATGGCTACACCTTC. The full variable domain, rest sourced from reference TRBV5-1 and TRBJ1-2, is KAGVTQTPRYLIKTRGQQVTLSCSPISGHRSVSWYQQTPGQGLQFLFEYFSETQRNKGNFPGRFSGRQFSNSRSEMNVSTLELGDSALYLCASSLGSRANYGYTFGSGTRLTVV.

This clonotype has more than one count but fewer than ten. This chain uses TRBV19 with TRBJ1-4, with a possible D match to TRBD1 (5 bases). V shed 5 bases and J shed 4 bases, with 17 bases lying between them. From germline, CDR1 is LNHDA and CDR2 SQIVND (reference sequence). This CDR3 contains 16 residues. This CDR3 reads CASSPPRTQINEKLFF. The CDR3 DNA reads as TGTGCCAGTAGTCCCCCAAGGACACAAATTAATGAAAAACTGTTTTTT.